These 15 T cell receptor beta chains originate from one sample sequenced in a study of OX40 agonist ivuxolimab in advanced cancers. Some clones are missing from TCRdb's copy, which holds only in-frame ones; the method was immunoSEQ multiplex PCR. The top ten hold 30% to 35% of the sample, which has about 21,000 clones, about four fifths seen once. The sample here was CD4+ or CD8+ T cells sorted from blood, taken in a trial of the OX40 agonist ivuxolimab. Source of these receptors: an adult with an advanced solid tumor such as melanoma, head and neck, liver or kidney cancer.

The chain links TRBV29-1 to TRBJ2-1; D not resolved. In germline, CDR1 is SQVTM, CDR2 ANQGSEA. V shed 4 bases and J shed 6 bases, with 7 bases lying between them. This CDR3 is built from 11 residues. The CDR3 sequence: CSVALSNEQFF. The CDR3 DNA follows: TGCAGCGTTGCCCTATCCAATGAGCAGTTCTTC.

The sample holds a few counts of this clone. The rearrangement uses TRBV19 and TRBJ1-4; D gene unclear. V shed 9 bases and J shed 7 bases, with 24 bases lying between them. The CDR3 sequence is 16 residues long. Per the germline V gene, CDR1 is LNHDA and CDR2 is SQIVND (reference sequence). This chain's CDR3 is CASRGSEDWLIEKLFF. CDR3 in DNA: TGTGCCAGCCGCGGGTCGGAGGATTGGCTAATTGAAAAACTGTTTTTT.

This clone has just one count. A read error is possible here, since a much larger clone lies one base away. The gene calls are TRBV28 and TRBJ2-7; D may be TRBD2 (6 bases). This CDR3 contains 14 residues. Germline loops: CDR1 MDHEN, CDR2 SYDVKM. Trimming removed 2 bases from V and 3 bases from J, with 11 bases in between. The CDR3 region is CASSLSGLIYEQYF. The CDR3 DNA reads TGTGCCAGCAGTTTAAGCGGGTTGATCTACGAGCAGTACTTC.

This clone appeared once. DNA of the CDR3: TGTGCCAGCAGCTTAGGACTAGCGGGGTGGACCGGGGAGCTGTTTTTT. This gives the protein CASSLGLAGWTGELFF. The V gene is TRBV7-9, the J gene TRBJ2-2; 11 nucleotides agree with TRBD2. Trimming at V came to 1 base and at J to 5 bases, leaving 3 bases not matched to a gene. In germline, CDR1 is SEHNR, CDR2 FQNEAQ (reference sequence). The CDR3 loop spans 16 amino acids.

This rearrangement joins TRBV25-1 to TRBJ2-3; tentative D call: TRBD1 (6 bases). Germline CDR1 is MGHDK and CDR2 is SYGVNS. V shed 3 bases and J shed 0 bases, with 19 bases lying between them. The CDR3 is 18 residues long. CDR3: CASSDNGQLQTSTDTQYF. DNA for the CDR3: TGTGCCAGCAGTGACAATGGACAGCTGCAGACTAGCACAGATACGCAGTATTTT. The full variable domain, with the rest looked up from reference TRBV25-1 and TRBJ2-3, is EADIYQTPRYLVIGTGKKITLECSQTMGHDKMYWYQQDPGMELHLIHYSYGVNSTEKGDLSSESTVSRIRTEHFPLTLESARPSHTSQYLCASSDNGQLQTSTDTQYFGPGTRLTVL.

The chain couples TRBV7-8 to TRBJ2-1; D gene ambiguous. Trimming took off 5 bases at V and 1 base at J, with 6 bases between the two ends. The CDR3 totals 13 residues. Germline V gene lookup returns CDR1 SGHVS and CDR2 FQNEAQ. The CDR3, as DNA: TGTGCCAGCAGCCCTGGGTCCTACAATGAGCAGTTCTTC. Its protein product is CASSPGSYNEQFF.

The rearrangement uses TRBV7-9 and TRBJ2-7; 10 bases line up with TRBD2. The CDR3 contains 15 residues. V trimming: 11 bases; J trimming: 3 bases; junction bases outside the gene matches: 13. The germline CDR1 and CDR2 sequences are SEHNR and FQNEAQ (reference sequence). CDR3 in DNA: TGTGCCTCCAGCCAGGGCCTAGCGGGAGTCTACGAGCAGTACTTC. This codes for CASSQGLAGVYEQYF.

A note on this clone: A read error may account for a junction end that differs from germline. The chain has TRBV10-3 and TRBJ2-1; 13 bases map to TRBD2. The CDR3 contains 16 residues. The germline CDR1 and CDR2 sequences are ENHRY and SYGVKD. CDR3 in amino acids: CASSYTSGRALYEQFF. The CDR3 coding sequence is TGTGCCAGCAGTTACACTAGCGGGAGGGCCTTGTATGAGCAGTTCTTC.

The V call is TRBV10-1, the J call TRBJ2-2; 12 nucleotides line up with TRBD1. Germline V gene lookup returns CDR1 WNHNN and CDR2 SYGVQD (reference sequence). The CDR3 totals 20 residues. V was pared by 3 bases and J by 3 bases, with 14 bases of the junction left unmatched. As DNA, the CDR3 is TGCGCCAGCAGTGAAGTCCCCGGGACAGGGGGCCTTGACGACACCGGGGAGCTGTTTTTT. Its translation: CASSEVPGTGGLDDTGELFF.

In DNA form, the CDR3 reads TGTGCCAGCAGCTTTTTTATAGGGACACTAAACAATGAGCAGTTCTTC. Protein product: CASSFFIGTLNNEQFF. The chain uses TRBV28 and TRBJ2-1; possible D gene TRBD1, 6 bases. The CDR3 has 16 residues. Germline CDR1 and CDR2: MDHEN and SYDVKM. V lost 6 bases to trimming and J lost 5 bases, with 20 bases between them.

The genes are TRBV21-1 and TRBJ2-7; TRBD1, the table's D call, was not compared with the DNA. TRBV21-1 is a pseudogene segment. The CDR3 extends over 18 amino acids. The CDR3: CASSKKGQGVPPLYEQYF. The CDR3 coding sequence is TGTGCCAGCAGCAAAAAGGGGCAGGGGGTCCCCCCTCTCTACGAGCAGTACTTC.

This clone has a single count. This chain links TRBV5-6 with TRBJ2-7; D unclear. The V end was cut by 6 bases, the J end by 3 bases, with 13 bases between. CDR1 and CDR2 (germline): SGHDT, YYEEEE. CDR3 length: 13 residues. The CDR3 is CASTNTDGYEQYF. In nucleotides, the CDR3 is TGTGCCAGCACCAACACGGACGGCTACGAGCAGTACTTC.

This rearrangement joins TRBV7-9 to TRBJ1-4; 7 nucleotides line up with TRBD1. The CDR3 is 14 residues long. V trimming: 3 bases; J trimming: 7 bases; junction bases outside the gene matches: 5. CDR1 is SEHNR and CDR2 is FQNEAQ in the germline V gene (reference sequence). CDR3 residues: CASSFRDSREKLFF. The DNA of the CDR3 is TGTGCCAGCAGCTTTCGGGACAGCCGTGAAAAACTGTTTTTT.

This clone was seen more than once but under ten times. The chain is built from TRBV11-2 and TRBJ2-5, with no clear D. V was shortened by 5 bases and J by 4 bases, with 11 bases between the two germline ends. CDR1 and CDR2 (germline): SGHAT, FQNNGV. The CDR3 runs to 13 residues. DNA of the CDR3: TGTGCCAGCAGCCTATGGCGCACAGAGACCCAGTACTTC. Its translation is CASSLWRTETQYF.

The chain employs TRBV2 and TRBJ2-7, with 8 nucleotides matching TRBD2. Germline values: CDR1 SNHLY, CDR2 FYNNEI. The ends lost 5 bases at V and 2 bases at J; junction bases unmatched: 8. CDR3 length: 15 residues. CDR3 amino acids: CASSYAAGDTYEQYF. DNA of the CDR3: TGTGCCAGCAGTTACGCAGCGGGGGACACCTACGAGCAGTACTTC.